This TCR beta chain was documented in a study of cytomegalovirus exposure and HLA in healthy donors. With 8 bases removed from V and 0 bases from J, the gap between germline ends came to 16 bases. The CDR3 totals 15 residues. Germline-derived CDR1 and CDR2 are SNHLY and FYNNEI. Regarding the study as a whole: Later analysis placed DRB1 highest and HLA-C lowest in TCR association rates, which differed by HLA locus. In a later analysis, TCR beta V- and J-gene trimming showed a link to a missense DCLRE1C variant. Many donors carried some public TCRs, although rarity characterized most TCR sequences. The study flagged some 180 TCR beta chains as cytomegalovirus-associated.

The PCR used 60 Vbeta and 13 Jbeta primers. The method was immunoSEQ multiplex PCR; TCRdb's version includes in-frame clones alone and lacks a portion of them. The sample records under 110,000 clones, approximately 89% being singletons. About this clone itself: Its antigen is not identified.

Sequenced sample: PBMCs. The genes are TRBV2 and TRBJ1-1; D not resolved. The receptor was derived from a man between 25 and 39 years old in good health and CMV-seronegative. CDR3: CASLFPGRVNTEAFF. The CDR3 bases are TGTGCCAGCCTTTTTCCGGGGAGGGTGAACACTGAAGCTTTCTTT.